These 27 T cell receptor beta chains were sequenced from one sample in a study of blood T cell repertoires in COVID-19. Data came from immunoSEQ multiplex PCR; TCRdb stores just in-frame clones and leaves some out. The sample consists of over 90,000 clones, approximately 86% of them appearing once. What was sequenced was peripheral blood. The receptors come from an older woman in a cohort sampled during active or convalescent COVID-19.

The chain combines TRBV6-5 with TRBJ1-1; D may be TRBD1 (6 bases). Trimming removed 5 bases at V and 1 base at J, with 14 bases between. The CDR3 has 15 residues. Germline lookup yields CDR1 MNHEY and CDR2 SVGAGI. CDR3 sequence: CASSRRDTPNTEAFF. The CDR3 DNA reads TGTGCCAGCAGTCGCCGGGACACTCCGAACACTGAAGCTTTCTTT.

The rearrangement joins TRBV5-6 to TRBJ1-4, with D unclear. V gave up 4 bases and J gave up 5 bases, with 27 bases separating them. The CDR3 spans 19 residues. Per the germline V gene, CDR1 is SGHDT and CDR2 is YYEEEE. CDR3 protein: CASSRYLKRHSGGNEKLFF. The CDR3 DNA sequence: TGTGCCAGCAGCCGATATTTGAAGAGGCATTCAGGAGGGAATGAAAAACTGTTTTTT.

The chain is built from TRBV19 and TRBJ1-5, with 8 bases lining up with TRBD1. The ends lost 3 bases at V and 4 bases at J; junction bases unmatched: 8. CDR3 length equals 16 residues. The V gene's germline CDR1 is LNHDA and CDR2 SQIVND (reference sequence). The CDR3 coding sequence is TGTGCCAGTAGTATCCCCCCAAGACAGGGGAATCAGCCCCAGCATTTT. Its translation is CASSIPPRQGNQPQHF.

This clone has a single count. The CDR3 loop reads CAISESGQGSGYTF. The CDR3 bases are TGTGCCATCAGTGAGTCCGGACAGGGGTCTGGCTACACCTTC. The chain employs TRBV10-3 and TRBJ1-2; 9 nucleotides match TRBD1. The CDR3 length is 14 residues. Trimming at V came to 0 bases and at J to 7 bases, leaving 3 bases not matched to a gene. In germline, CDR1 is ENHRY, CDR2 SYGVKD.

The V call is TRBV19, the J call TRBJ1-5, with TRBD1 as a possible D gene (6 bases). Germline CDR1 is LNHDA and CDR2 is SQIVND (reference sequence). The length of the CDR3 is 14 residues. V was shortened by 8 bases and J by 4 bases, with 15 bases between the two germline ends. DNA for the CDR3: TGTGCCAGTGGGCCCGGGACAAGAAATCAGCCCCAGCATTTT. Translation: CASGPGTRNQPQHF.

The chain couples TRBV28 to TRBJ1-3; D is possibly TRBD1 (5 bases). Trimming pared 4 bases from V and 4 bases from J, leaving 5 bases between. From germline, CDR1 is MDHEN and CDR2 SYDVKM. The CDR3 runs 12 residues. The CDR3 DNA reads TGTGCCAGCAGTTGGGGCGGAAACACCATATATTTT. Its protein is CASSWGGNTIYF.

The CDR3 bases are TGCGCCAGCAGCCGGACTAGCGAGAACACCGGGGAGCTGTTTTTT. Protein product: CASSRTSENTGELFF. The gene calls are TRBV5-1 and TRBJ2-2; 9 bases are shared with TRBD2. Per germline, CDR1 SGHRS and CDR2 YFSETQ. CDR3 length: 15 residues. The junction had 2 bases not matched to a gene; V was cut back by 4 bases and J by 1 base.

The count of this clone is one. The chain carries TRBV5-1 and TRBJ1-3; TRBD1 is a possible D gene (5 bases). The V and J ends lost 3 bases and 0 bases respectively, with 13 bases between them. From germline, CDR1 is SGHRS and CDR2 YFSETQ. The CDR3 runs 16 residues. The CDR3 DNA is TGCGCCAGCAGCTCTCTAACAGGACGCTCTGGAAACACCATATATTTT. This encodes CASSSLTGRSGNTIYF.

This clone occurred once. The V gene is TRBV5-1, the J gene TRBJ2-5; TRBD2 agrees at 8 bases. Trimming cost V 5 bases and J 2 bases; bases outside gene matches: 8. The CDR3 extends over 15 amino acids. The germline CDR1 and CDR2 sequences are SGHRS and YFSETQ. The DNA of the CDR3 is TGCGCCAGCAGATATAGACTAGCGAGGCAAGAGACCCAGTACTTC. It codes for CASRYRLARQETQYF.

The chain links TRBV6-4 to TRBJ1-5; weak D call: TRBD1 (5 bases). Trimming left V 7 bases short and J 2 bases short, with 12 bases between. Per the germline V gene, CDR1 is MRHNA and CDR2 is SNTAGT. The CDR3 is made up of 14 amino acids. This CDR3 reads CASIFLGGNQPQHF. CDR3 nucleotide sequence: TGTGCCAGCATTTTCTTAGGGGGCAATCAGCCCCAGCATTTT.

The chain uses TRBV4-2 and TRBJ2-7; D is undetermined. This CDR3 is built from 14 residues. Germline assignment: CDR1 LGHNA and CDR2 YNFKEQ. V lost 0 bases and J 7 bases, leaving 13 bases between the germline ends. CDR3 sequence (DNA): TGTGCCAGCAGCCAAGAGACCGGATTGAGGGAGCAGTACTTC. Translation: CASSQETGLREQYF.

This chain connects TRBV27 to TRBJ2-5; perhaps TRBD2 as D (7 bases). V was cut by 5 bases and J by 4 bases, with 17 bases left in between. The CDR3 is 15 amino acids. Germline V gene lookup returns CDR1 MNHEY and CDR2 SMNVEV (reference sequence). The CDR3 loop reads CASSLRGGGGETQYF. The CDR3 DNA is TGTGCCAGCAGTCTAAGGGGGGGAGGGGGAGAGACCCAGTACTTC.

This chain links TRBV19 with TRBJ2-7, with TRBD1 as a possible D gene (6 bases). The V gene lost 5 bases and the J gene lost 0 bases, with 14 bases spanning the gap. The CDR3 runs 15 residues. Germline loops: CDR1 LNHDA, CDR2 SQIVND (reference sequence). DNA of the CDR3: TGTGCCAGTAGTGAGGGTGCCAGGGGCTCCTACGAGCAGTACTTC. It encodes CASSEGARGSYEQYF.

This clone was seen just once. The CDR3 sequence: CASSRGQDTQYF. In nucleotides, the CDR3 is TGTGCCAGCAGTAGGGGGCAAGATACGCAGTATTTT. The chain recombines TRBV5-5 with TRBJ2-3, with 7 bases matching TRBD1. The CDR3 is 12 amino acids. Germline-derived CDR1 and CDR2 are SGHKS and YYEKEE (reference sequence). V trimming: 5 bases; J trimming: 5 bases; junction bases outside the gene matches: 2.

The V gene is TRBV19, the J gene TRBJ2-5, with 7 nucleotides matching TRBD2. V shed 7 bases and J 9 bases; nucleotides not matched to a gene: 11. The CDR3 has 13 residues. CDR1 LNHDA and CDR2 SQIVND come from the germline V gene (reference sequence). As DNA, the CDR3 is TGTGCCAGTACGGCTAGCGGCCAAGTTGCCCAGTACTTC. Translated: CASTASGQVAQYF.

This sequence joins TRBV5-1 and TRBJ1-2; D might be TRBD1 (5 bases). The V gene lost 4 bases and the J gene lost 4 bases, with 14 bases spanning the gap. Germline loops: CDR1 SGHRS, CDR2 YFSETQ. The CDR3 totals 14 residues. In DNA, the CDR3 is TGCGCCAGCAGCGGTCAGACAGCTACCTATGGCTACACCTTC. Translation: CASSGQTATYGYTF. Combining the CDR3 with reference TRBV5-1 and TRBJ1-2 gives the whole variable domain KAGVTQTPRYLIKTRGQQVTLSCSPISGHRSVSWYQQTPGQGLQFLFEYFSETQRNKGNFPGRFSGRQFSNSRSEMNVSTLELGDSALYLCASSGQTATYGYTFGSGTRLTVV.

The chain couples TRBV2 to TRBJ2-5; 7 bases are a match to TRBD1. The CDR3 extends over 14 amino acids. CDR1 and CDR2 from the germline V gene are SNHLY and FYNNEI. The V and J ends lost 5 bases and 5 bases, in that order; junction bases with no gene match: 8. In DNA form, the CDR3 reads TGTGCCAGCAGTCGTCCGGGACAGCGGGAGACCCAGTACTTC. This translates into CASSRPGQRETQYF.

This sequence joins TRBV9 and TRBJ2-3, with 7 positions matching TRBD1. V shed 4 bases, J shed 1 base, and the junction held 3 bases outside the gene matches. Germline V gene lookup returns CDR1 SGDLS and CDR2 YYNGEE. The length of the CDR3 is 14 residues. The CDR3 coding sequence is TGTGCCAGCAGCTACGGACAGGGCACAGATACGCAGTATTTT. The encoded protein is CASSYGQGTDTQYF.

This sequence joins TRBV11-2 and TRBJ2-1; 8 nucleotides line up with TRBD1. The CDR3 has 15 amino acids. Trimming removed 5 bases from V and 4 bases from J; junction bases left unmatched: 7. Per the germline V gene, CDR1 is SGHAT and CDR2 is FQNNGV. The CDR3, as DNA: TGTGCCAGCAGCCCCGGGACAGGAGGGTACAATGAGCAGTTCTTC. This translates into CASSPGTGGYNEQFF.

V usage is TRBV13 and J usage is TRBJ2-7; D is ambiguous. Trimming cost V 5 bases and J 5 bases, with 16 bases left between them. This CDR3 has 14 residues. From germline, CDR1 is PRHDT and CDR2 FYEKMQ (reference sequence). The CDR3 DNA follows: TGTGCCAGCAGCACCCACAACCCCCTCGACGAGCAGTACTTC. Encoded protein: CASSTHNPLDEQYF.

The gene calls are TRBV19 and TRBJ2-7, with 14 bases matching TRBD2. V dropped 6 bases and J dropped 1; count of bases not matched to a gene: 11. The CDR3 extends over 18 amino acids. Germline V gives CDR1 LNHDA, CDR2 SQIVND (reference sequence). In nucleotides, the CDR3 is TGTGCCAGTAGACCCCCGGGACTAGCGGGAGATAGATCCTACGAGCAGTACTTC. It codes for CASRPPGLAGDRSYEQYF. The variable domain in full, with the rest retrieved from reference TRBV19 and TRBJ2-7, is DGGITQSPKYLFRKEGQNVTLSCEQNLNHDAMYWYRQDPGQGLRLIYYSQIVNDFQKGDIAEGYSVSREKKESFPLTVTSAQKNPTAFYLCASRPPGLAGDRSYEQYFGPGTRLTVT.

The genes are TRBV19 and TRBJ2-3; D uncertain. The V gene's germline CDR1 is LNHDA and CDR2 SQIVND (reference sequence). Trimming took 5 bases from V and 6 from J, leaving 15 bases between them. The CDR3 spans 14 residues. The DNA for the CDR3 is TGTGCCAGTAGTTCGGTGGGCCCCACCGATACGCAGTATTTT. This gives the protein CASSSVGPTDTQYF. Together with reference TRBV19 and TRBJ2-3, the CDR3 gives the full variable domain: DGGITQSPKYLFRKEGQNVTLSCEQNLNHDAMYWYRQDPGQGLRLIYYSQIVNDFQKGDIAEGYSVSREKKESFPLTVTSAQKNPTAFYLCASSSVGPTDTQYFGPGTRLTVL.

This clone was recorded once. The V gene is TRBV7-3, the J gene TRBJ2-1, with TRBD1 identical over 9 bases. The CDR3 has 15 residues. In germline, CDR1 is SGHTA, CDR2 FQGTGA. V lost 5 bases and J lost 5; bases outside the gene matches: 7. CDR3 coding DNA: TGTGCCAGCAGCAATACTAGGGACAGGGACAATGAGCAGTTCTTC. Translation: CASSNTRDRDNEQFF.

The gene calls are TRBV7-2 and TRBJ1-1; D perhaps matches TRBD1 (5 bases). The V end lost 2 bases, the J end lost 5 bases, and 15 bases lay between the germline ends. Germline CDR1 and CDR2: SGHTA and FQGNSA. The CDR3 loop spans 15 amino acids. The CDR3 sequence: CASSLFFQGGTEAFF. DNA of the CDR3: TGTGCCAGCAGCTTATTTTTTCAGGGAGGAACTGAAGCTTTCTTT.

The gene calls are TRBV4-1 and TRBJ2-1; 7 bases align to TRBD2. This CDR3 comprises 16 residues. V was pared by 3 bases and J by 4 bases, with 9 bases of the junction left unmatched. The germline V gene encodes CDR1 MGHRA and CDR2 YSYEKL. The CDR3 DNA sequence: TGCGCCAGCAGCCATGGGGCGGGACTACCTTACAATGAGCAGTTCTTC. This codes for CASSHGAGLPYNEQFF.

As concerns this clone: Sequence at one end of the junction differs from germline and may be a read error. This sequence joins TRBV5-6 and TRBJ2-3; D possibly corresponds to TRBD2 (7 bases). The V gene's germline CDR1 is SGHDT and CDR2 YYEEEE. The CDR3 contains 14 residues. The CDR3 bases are TGTGCCAGCAGGTGGGGGGGCGTGACAGGTACGCAGTATTTT. Encoded protein: CASRWGGVTGTQYF.

The J gene is TRBJ1-2, the V gene TRBV19, with TRBD1 matching over 8 bases. The CDR3 extends over 15 amino acids. Germline CDR1 and CDR2: LNHDA and SQIVND (reference sequence). Trimming removed 4 bases from V and 4 bases from J; junction bases left unmatched: 8. The CDR3 nucleotides are TGTGCCAGTAGTAGGACAGGGATGGACGTCTATGGCTACACCTTC. Residues: CASSRTGMDVYGYTF.